This paragraph covers one T cell receptor beta chain sequence. The data are from a study of blood T cell repertoires in COVID-19. Whole-study context: COVID-19 samples collected from the United States, Italy and Spain covered acute and convalescent phases. T cells, B-cell-depleted T cells, or PBMCs provided the cDNA or gDNA that served as material.

Seattle participants joined during active infection and were tracked over time. Data came from immunoSEQ multiplex PCR; TCRdb stores just in-frame clones and leaves some out. The data hold 350,000 or so clones, with approximately 88% observed a single time. CDR3 length equals 18 residues. V shed 0 bases and J shed 0 bases, with 20 bases lying between them. Germline V lookup: CDR1 GTSNPN, CDR2 SVGIG (reference sequence). The chain couples TRBV30 to TRBJ1-1, with unresolved D. Input material: peripheral blood. The sequence came from a woman aged 30 to 39 with COVID-19, enrolled during active disease. CDR3 sequence (DNA): TGTGCCTGGAGTGTACTCATAGGGAGCCGGCCTATGAACACTGAAGCTTTCTTT. It yields the protein CAWSVLIGSRPMNTEAFF.